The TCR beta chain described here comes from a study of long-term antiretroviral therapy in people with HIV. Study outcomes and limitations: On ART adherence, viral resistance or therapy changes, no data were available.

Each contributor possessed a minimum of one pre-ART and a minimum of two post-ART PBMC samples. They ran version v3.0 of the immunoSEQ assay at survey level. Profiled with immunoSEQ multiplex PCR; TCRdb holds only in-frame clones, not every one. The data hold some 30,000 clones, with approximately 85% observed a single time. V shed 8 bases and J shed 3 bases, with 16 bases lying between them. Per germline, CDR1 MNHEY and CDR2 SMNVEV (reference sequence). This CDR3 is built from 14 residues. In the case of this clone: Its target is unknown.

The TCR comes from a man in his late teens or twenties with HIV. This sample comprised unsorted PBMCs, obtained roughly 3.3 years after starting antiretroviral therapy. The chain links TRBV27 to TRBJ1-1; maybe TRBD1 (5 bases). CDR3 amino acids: CASGIPGVDTEAFF. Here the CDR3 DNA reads TGTGCCAGCGGCATCCCGGGGGTAGACACTGAAGCTTTCTTT.